These 18 T cell receptor beta chains were sequenced from one sample in a study of T cells in Graves' hyperthyroidism and ophthalmopathy. Amplification of TCR beta CDR3 regions was performed using RNA transcripts as template. An initial round of RT-PCR targeting the TCR CDR3 relied on the HTBI primer set. TCRdb reprocessed the multiplex PCR reads with MiXCR, giving one entry per CDR3 protein. The sample holds under 350,000 distinct CDR3 sequences, around a sixth seen once. Sequencing used blood. These receptors came from a woman in her fifties or sixties with Graves' hyperthyroidism.

This chain joins TRBV2 and TRBJ1-2; TRBD1 agrees at 9 bases. V trimming: 9 bases; J trimming: 8 bases; junction bases outside the gene matches: 7. Germline values: CDR1 SNHLY, CDR2 FYNNEI. The CDR3 contains 12 residues. The CDR3 nucleotides are TGTGCCAGTCGCCGGGACAGGGACGGCTACACCTTC. Protein sequence: CASRRDRDGYTF.

The sample holds a few counts of this clonotype. The gene calls are TRBV19 and TRBJ1-6; D is unresolved. Germline CDR1 and CDR2: LNHDA and SQIVND (reference sequence). The CDR3 loop spans 14 amino acids. V lost 7 bases and J 8 bases, leaving 15 bases between the germline ends. CDR3 sequence reads: CASNDPVDYSPLHF. The CDR3, as DNA: TGTGCCAGTAATGACCCCGTTGATTATTCACCCCTCCACTTT.

Details on this clonotype: This could be a read error, since a much larger clone is one nucleotide away. The CDR3 end shows no conserved phenylalanine or tryptophan, and so a read error is likely. The V gene is TRBV27, the J gene TRBJ2-1; D remains ambiguous. The length of the CDR3 is 16 residues. The V gene's germline CDR1 is MNHEY and CDR2 SMNVEV (reference sequence). Trimming removed 2 bases at V and 3 bases at J, with 14 bases between. CDR3 nucleotide sequence: TGTGCCAGCAGTTTACTCTCCCGCGGCAACTACAATGAGCAGTTCCTC. Protein: CASSLLSRGNYNEQFL.

The rearrangement joins TRBV28 to TRBJ1-3, with D perhaps TRBD1 (6 bases). V was cut by 4 bases and J by 0 bases, with 16 bases left in between. There are 17 residues in the CDR3. CDR1 is MDHEN and CDR2 is SYDVKM in the germline V gene. The chain's CDR3 is CASSSPKTGSSGNTIYF. The CDR3 DNA sequence: TGTGCCAGCAGTTCCCCCAAGACAGGAAGCTCTGGAAACACCATATATTTT.

The chain uses TRBV2 and TRBJ2-2; 9 bases are shared with TRBD1. CDR3 length: 18 amino acids. Per germline, CDR1 SNHLY and CDR2 FYNNEI. V lost 3 bases to trimming and J lost 5 bases; unmatched junction nucleotides: 13. CDR3 sequence: CASSDRATGGAFTGELFF. The CDR3 DNA sequence: TGTGCCAGCAGTGATCGGGCCACAGGGGGCGCCTTTACCGGGGAGCTGTTTTTT.

This clonotype appeared a single time. This chain uses TRBV5-5 with TRBJ2-1, with 9 bases lining up with TRBD1. This CDR3 has 17 amino acids. V shed 4 bases, J shed 0 bases, and the junction held 8 bases outside the gene matches. Germline CDR1 reads SGHKS; CDR2 reads YYEKEE (reference sequence). In DNA form, the CDR3 reads TGTGCCAGCAGCCCGACCCCGACAGGGGGCTCCTACAATGAGCAGTTCTTC. It yields the protein CASSPTPTGGSYNEQFF. The variable domain in full, completed from reference TRBV5-5 and TRBJ2-1, reads DAGVTQSPTHLIKTRGQQVTLRCSPISGHKSVSWYQQVLGQGPQFIFQYYEKEERGRGNFPDRFSARQFPNYSSELNVNALLLGDSALYLCASSPTPTGGSYNEQFFGPGTRLTVL.

This clonotype occurred a few times. The chain combines TRBV20-1 with TRBJ2-2; a weak D match, TRBD2 (6 bases). The CDR3 sequence is 15 residues long. Germline V CDR1 and CDR2: DFQATT, SNEGSKA (reference sequence). V was shortened by 6 bases and J by 8 bases, with 22 bases between the two germline ends. The CDR3 loop is CSAVKGPRGIGELFF. The CDR3 coding sequence is TGCAGTGCCGTGAAAGGCCCGCGGGGAATAGGGGAGCTGTTTTTT.

The CDR3 nucleotides are TGTGCCAGCAGGGCCCGAGGGCAGACAAGCAATCAGCCCCAGCATTTT. Protein sequence: CASRARGQTSNQPQHF. The V gene is TRBV12-3 or TRBV12-4, the J gene TRBJ1-5; D not resolved. Trimming removed 6 bases from V and 1 base from J, with 16 bases in between. CDR3 size: 16 residues.

The sample holds many counts of this clonotype. The V call is TRBV18, the J call TRBJ2-1; 14 bases are a match to TRBD2. CDR1 is KGHSH, CDR2 LQKENI, per germline. This CDR3 is built from 15 residues. Trimming took 4 bases from V and 10 from J; bases not matched to a gene: 6. The CDR3 region has the DNA TGTGCCAGCTCACAAGCGACTAGCGGGGGGGCCGAGCAGTTCTTC. Translated: CASSQATSGGAEQFF.

This sequence joins TRBV14 and TRBJ2-7; the D is unclear. This CDR3 has 13 residues. Per the germline V gene, CDR1 is SGHDN and CDR2 is FVKESK. Trimming stripped 4 bases from V and 7 bases from J, with 14 bases between. Here the CDR3 DNA reads TGTGCCAGCAGCCGAACACCGCCGAGGGAGCAGTACTTC. Translated, it gives CASSRTPPREQYF.

This chain uses TRBV14 with TRBJ1-1, with unresolved D. In germline, CDR1 is SGHDN, CDR2 FVKESK. This CDR3 spans 15 amino acids. The ends were cut back, 0 bases at V and 0 bases at J, with 8 bases in the middle. CDR3: CASSQEWQMNTEAFF. The CDR3 DNA is TGTGCCAGCAGCCAAGAGTGGCAGATGAACACTGAAGCTTTCTTT.

The chain links TRBV4-3 to TRBJ2-1; no reliable D call. V was cut by 4 bases and J by 4 bases, with 11 bases left in between. The germline CDR1 and CDR2 sequences are LGHNA and YSLEER. The CDR3 contains 14 residues. The CDR3 sequence is CASSPRTDYNEQFF. CDR3 DNA sequence: TGCGCCAGCAGCCCTAGGACGGATTACAATGAGCAGTTCTTC.

This clonotype was observed a handful of times. V usage is TRBV12-5 and J usage is TRBJ2-1; no clear D gene. CDR1 and CDR2 from the germline V gene are LGHNT and FRNRAP. The CDR3 is made up of 15 amino acids. Trimming took off 5 bases at V and 3 bases at J, with 14 bases between the two ends. The DNA for the CDR3 is TGTGCTAGTGGTCCTACGGAACGGCACTACAATGAGCAGTTCTTC. This codes for CASGPTERHYNEQFF. The full variable domain, with the rest looked up from reference TRBV12-5 and TRBJ2-1, is DARVTQTPRHKVTEMGQEVTMRCQPILGHNTVFWYRQTMMQGLELLAYFRNRAPLDDSGMPKDRFSAEMPDATLATLKIQPSEPRDSAVYFCASGPTERHYNEQFFGPGTRLTVL.

This clonotype was counted many times. This sequence joins TRBV12-3 or TRBV12-4 and TRBJ1-3; no reliable D call. The CDR3 consists of 13 residues. V was cut by 6 bases and J by 0 bases, with 6 bases left in between. The CDR3 DNA sequence: TGTGCCAGCAGGAAAGGCTCTGGAAACACCATATATTTT. Translating it yields CASRKGSGNTIYF.

This clonotype has ten or more counts. The chain is built from TRBV12-3 or TRBV12-4 and TRBJ2-3, with a possible D match to TRBD2 (6 bases). Trimming shortened V by 8 bases and J by 6 bases, and 12 bases separated the two germline ends. The CDR3 runs 12 residues. The CDR3 DNA follows: TGTGCCAGCTCAACCGGGGGTGATACGCAGTATTTT. Encoded protein: CASSTGGDTQYF.

This clonotype was observed many times. For the CDR3, the DNA is TGTGCCAGCAGTGTACCGGGACAGATATACAATGAGCAGTTCTTC. This gives the protein CASSVPGQIYNEQFF. The rearrangement uses TRBV2 and TRBJ2-1; 7 bases agree with TRBD1. V gave up 4 bases and J gave up 4 bases; unmatched junction bases: 7. This CDR3 spans 15 amino acids. CDR1 and CDR2 from the germline V gene are SNHLY and FYNNEI.

This clonotype has just a few counts. The rearrangement links TRBV20-1 to TRBJ2-1; perhaps TRBD2 as D (5 bases). The CDR3 runs to 15 residues. The V gene lost 6 bases and the J gene lost 4 bases, with 19 bases spanning the gap. Germline CDR1 is DFQATT and CDR2 is SNEGSKA (reference sequence). CDR3 sequence: CSAPPGRGDYNEQFF. CDR3 nucleotide sequence: TGCAGTGCACCTCCCGGACGGGGAGATTACAATGAGCAGTTCTTC.

This clonotype appeared many times. The junction does not match germline at one end; this may be a read error. The CDR3 DNA is TGTGCCAGCAGGGAAGGACAGGGCCTCCAAGAGACCCAGTACTTC. Protein sequence: CASREGQGLQETQYF. The chain is built from TRBV2 and TRBJ2-5, with 8 bases matching TRBD1. Germline lookup yields CDR1 SNHLY and CDR2 FYNNEI. This CDR3 region has 15 residues.